A selection of T cell receptor beta chains follows, all from one sample in a study of sequential checkpoint blockade in melanoma. Some clones are missing from TCRdb's copy, which holds only in-frame ones; the method was immunoSEQ multiplex PCR. The data hold roughly 6,000 clones, with 15% to 20% observed a single time. This material consisted of tumor tissue (inferred from file names), taken from a patient given nivolumab and ipilimumab in sequence. These receptors came from a human donor with melanoma. The conserved cysteine and the conserved F or W are not part of the CDR3 here.

v_call | cdr3_aa
TRBV11-3 | ASSLGTGGSYNSPLH
TRBV4-1 | ASSQDRDQPQH
TRBV11-3 | ASSRTGAGNTQY
TRBV6-8 | ATGAGFQETQY
TRBV11-3 | ASSSLAGVTDTQY
TRBV19 | ASSSGQPNEGLREAF
TRBV9 | ASSTNSGNTIY
TRBV11-3 | ASSLVGTLILGGYT
TRBV6-8 | AISGSEHQETQY
TRBV19 | ASSPSTFTHGYT
TRBV6-8 | ASSYRMNTEAF
TRBV4-1 | ASSQDGGGAYNEQF
TRBV19 | ASSFYRENTEAF
TRBV11-3 | ASSLGGDYNEQF
TRBV25-1 | ASSGTLAGGIETQY
TRBV5-1 | ASSLGGDTDTQY
TRBV9 | ASSTQGPEDTQY
TRBV11-3 | ASSQATSGGDDEQF
TRBV9 | ASSAQTQKDTQY
TRBV30 | AWNFGDQPQH
TRBV9 | ASSGDLESYEQY
TRBV28 | ASSVSDQPQH
TRBV10-3 | AISEPTEGIYEQY
TRBV7-6 | ASSLNEGEGQYGEGYT
TRBV11-3 | ASSLVLATDTQY
TRBV11-3 | ASSRAGTGNEKLF
TRBV19 | ASSIRQRGGSYEQY
TRBV15 | ATSRELTGDNEKLF
TRBV23-1 | ASSPQMNTEAF
TRBV6-8 | ASSYSPAGAYEQY
TRBV15 | ATSRNQRGGYNEQF
TRBV19 | ASSRGVTDTQY
TRBV5-1 | ASSSWTGTPYEQY
TRBV14 | ASSWGGGNTEAF
TRBV9 | ASSVAAYNSPLH
TRBV4-1 | ASSQEWGAYEQY
TRBV11-3 | ASSSARTTGTDIQY
TRBV4-1 | ASSQAENFYYGYT
TRBV23-1 | ASSLPIKGTSGDQETQY
TRBV6-8 | AVWEDPNTEAF
TRBV11-3 | ASSLEPSGINEKLF
TRBV6-8 | ASQGWRSQPQH
TRBV14 | ASSQEPQNPYEQY
TRBV10-2 | ASAPGYSYNEQF
TRBV7-6 | ASSLTLQNTEAF